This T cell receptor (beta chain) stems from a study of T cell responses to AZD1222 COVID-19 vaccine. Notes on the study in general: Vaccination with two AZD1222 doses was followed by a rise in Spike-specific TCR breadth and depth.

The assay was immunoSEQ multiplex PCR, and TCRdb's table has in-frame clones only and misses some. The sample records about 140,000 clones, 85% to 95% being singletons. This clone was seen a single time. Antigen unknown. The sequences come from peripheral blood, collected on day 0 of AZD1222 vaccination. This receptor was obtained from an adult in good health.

The CDR3 coding sequence is TGTGCCAGCAGTCCCCAGCCACAGTTACATGAGCAGTTCTTC. This encodes CASSPQPQLHEQFF. This sequence joins TRBV27 and TRBJ2-1; no definite D call. The V end was cut by 5 bases, the J end by 8 bases, with 16 bases between. The CDR3 is made up of 14 amino acids. Germline V lookup: CDR1 MNHEY, CDR2 SMNVEV (reference sequence).